This TCR beta chain stems from a study of cytotoxic CD8 clonotypes in ibrutinib-treated CLL. General observations from the study: Clonality correlated strongly with circulating CD8+ T cells and exceeded age-matched healthy donors at baseline.

There are 14 residues in the CDR3. J gave up 1 base and V 1 base, and 1 base lay outside the gene matches. Germline V gene lookup returns CDR1 SGHRS and CDR2 YFSETQ. About this clone: Its target is unknown.

TCRdb's copy holds only in-frame clones and misses some; the assay was immunoSEQ multiplex PCR. The sample has hundreds of thousands of clones, roughly two thirds seen once. The chain combines TRBV5-1 with TRBJ2-5; 7 bases match TRBD2. This material consisted of PBMCs, taken after 36 months of ibrutinib treatment. This receptor was taken from a human donor with chronic lymphocytic leukemia. The CDR3 sequence: CASSLRTSQETQYF. For the CDR3, the DNA is TGCGCCAGCAGCTTGAGGACTAGCCAAGAGACCCAGTACTTC.